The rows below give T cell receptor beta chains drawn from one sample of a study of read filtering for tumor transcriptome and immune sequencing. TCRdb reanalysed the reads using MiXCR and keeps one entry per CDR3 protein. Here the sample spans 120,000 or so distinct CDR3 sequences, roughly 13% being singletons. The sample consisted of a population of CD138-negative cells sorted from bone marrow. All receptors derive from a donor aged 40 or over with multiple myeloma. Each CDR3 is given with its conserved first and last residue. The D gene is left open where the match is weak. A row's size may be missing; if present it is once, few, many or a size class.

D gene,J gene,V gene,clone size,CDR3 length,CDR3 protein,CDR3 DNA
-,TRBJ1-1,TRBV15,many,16,CATSRDKSLGNTEAFF,TGTGCCACCAGCAGGGACAAGTCGCTGGGGAACACTGAAGCTTTCTTT
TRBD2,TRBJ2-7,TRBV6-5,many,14,CASSYRASGYEQYF,TGTGCCAGCAGTTACAGGGCTAGCGGCTACGAGCAGTACTTC
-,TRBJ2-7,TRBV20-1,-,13,CSTTRTGNYEQYF,TGCAGTACTACCAGGACTGGAAACTACGAGCAGTACTTC
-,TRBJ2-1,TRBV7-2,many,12,CASSLLGGEQFF,TGTGCCAGCAGCTTACTAGGTGGTGAGCAGTTCTTC
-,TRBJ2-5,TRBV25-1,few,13,CASSRPGEETQYF,TGTGCCAGCAGTCGGCCAGGGGAAGAGACCCAGTACTTC
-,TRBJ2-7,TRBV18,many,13,CASSPGSGYEQYF,TGTGCCAGCTCACCAGGGTCCGGCTACGAGCAGTACTTC
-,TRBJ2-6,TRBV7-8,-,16,CASSLAEVSGANVLTF,TGTGCCAGCAGCTTAGCAGAGGTCTCTGGGGCCAACGTCCTGACTTTC
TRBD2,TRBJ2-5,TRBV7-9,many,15,CASRRGLAGTETQYF,TGTGCCAGCCGCAGGGGACTAGCGGGAACTGAGACCCAGTACTTC
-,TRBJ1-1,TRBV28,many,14,CASSLTGYETEAFF,TGTGCCAGCAGTTTAACAGGGTATGAGACTGAAGCTTTCTTT
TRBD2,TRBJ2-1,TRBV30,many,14,CAWTGLASYNEQFF,TGTGCCTGGACGGGACTAGCTTCCTACAATGAGCAGTTCTTC
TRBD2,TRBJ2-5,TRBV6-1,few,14,CASITRGVQETQYF,TGTGCCAGCATCACGCGGGGGGTCCAAGAGACCCAGTACTTC
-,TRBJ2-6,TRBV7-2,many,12,CASSSGANVLTF,TGTGCCAGCAGCTCTGGGGCCAACGTCCTGACTTTC
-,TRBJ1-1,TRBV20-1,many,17,CSARDSRYRGWNTEAFF,TGCAGTGCTAGAGATTCACGATATAGGGGCTGGAACACTGAAGCTTTCTTT
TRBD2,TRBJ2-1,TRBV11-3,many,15,CASRHSGRSDNEQFF,TGTGCCAGCAGACATAGCGGGAGGTCCGACAATGAGCAGTTCTTC
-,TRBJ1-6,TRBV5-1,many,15,CASSVEGTSNSPLHF,TGCGCCAGCAGTGTGGAGGGAACAAGCAATTCACCCCTCCACTTT
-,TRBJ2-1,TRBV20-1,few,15,CSARALMTAYNEQFF,TGCAGTGCTAGAGCCCTCATGACGGCTTACAATGAGCAGTTCTTC